This T cell receptor (beta chain) was recovered during a study of blood T cell repertoires in COVID-19. Remarks on this clone: A read error may produce the germline difference seen at one junction end.

The authors' processing: Nucleated cell counts were estimated from reference gene primer amplification. Only in-frame clones appear in the TCRdb table, and some are missing; sequencing was by immunoSEQ multiplex PCR. From that table come the V and J calls and clone size; the DNA was used to work out D and trimming. The sample shows around 200,000 clones, about 90% of them seen only once. This CDR3 contains 16 residues. Germline lookup yields CDR1 SGHRS and CDR2 YFSETQ. This TCR was sampled from a man aged 65 to 85 with active or convalescent COVID-19. The sample was peripheral blood. The J gene is TRBJ1-6, the V gene TRBV5-1; D is perhaps TRBD1 (5 bases). The CDR3: CASTLLSGRYNSPLHF. The CDR3 DNA is TGCGCCAGCACCTTGCTCTCAGGGCGCTATAATTCACCCCTCCACTTT. Full variable domain (remainder filled in from reference TRBV5-1 and TRBJ1-6): KAGVTQTPRYLIKTRGQQVTLSCSPISGHRSVSWYQQTPGQGLQFLFEYFSETQRNKGNFPGRFSGRQFSNSRSEMNVSTLELGDSALYLCASTLLSGRYNSPLHFGNGTRLTVT.